The sequence of this T cell receptor beta chain was determined in a study of T cell responses to AZD1222 COVID-19 vaccine. The CDR3 contains 12 residues. CDR1 is MNHEY and CDR2 is SVGEGT in the germline V gene. Trimming cost V 1 base and J 10 bases; bases outside gene matches: 2. Study outcomes and limitations: The breadth and depth of Spike-specific TCRs increased once two AZD1222 doses had been given. Unmutated variant regions are reportedly the target of nearly half of TCRs that are spike-specific. No repertoire was sampled before or during the peak T cell response, only after it.

TCRdb keeps only in-frame clones here, not all; method: immunoSEQ multiplex PCR. The top ten hold roughly 8% of the sample, which has more than 80,000 clones, 90% seen once. Concerning this clone itself: What it binds is not known.

The chain carries TRBV6-2 or TRBV6-3 and TRBJ2-3; 7 bases align to TRBD2. The sample was peripheral blood, taken 28 days after the second AZD1222 dose. The source of this sequence is an adult who received the AZD1222 COVID-19 vaccine. The CDR3 nucleotides are TGTGCCAGCAGTTACTGGGGGGGACCGCAGTATTTT. It yields the protein CASSYWGGPQYF.